This section outlines one T cell receptor beta chain sequence together with its context. The protocol was immunoSEQ multiplex PCR, while the TCRdb copy is restricted to in-frame clones and leaves out a portion. The profile shows some 260,000 clones, about 91% of them singletons. The germline V gene encodes CDR1 LNHDA and CDR2 SQIVND (reference sequence). V lost 5 bases to trimming and J lost 2 bases; unmatched junction nucleotides: 4. The CDR3 spans 15 residues. This entry belongs to a study of blood T cell repertoires in COVID-19. The Seattle patients joined while their infection was active and were tracked longitudinally afterward.

The source material was peripheral blood. The V call is TRBV19, the J call TRBJ1-4, with 8 bases lining up with TRBD1. This receptor was identified in a young woman with COVID-19, enrolled during active disease. The chain's CDR3 is CASSPTGGTNEKLFF. The CDR3 DNA follows: TGTGCCAGTAGTCCCACAGGGGGGACTAATGAAAAACTGTTTTTT.